This entry lists 16 T cell receptor beta chains sequenced from one sample in a study of T-cell reconstitution after alpha-beta-depleted transplantation in children. Preparation of the TCRbeta library used unique molecular identifiers. MiXCR was run by TCRdb on the PCR reads, yielding one entry per CDR3 protein. The sample contains fewer than 400,000 distinct CDR3 sequences, roughly 21% of which appear only once. The sample here was PBMCs from the stem cell graft donor, taken from the stem cell graft. The receptor source for this set is a human donor who donated a stem cell graft to a child with acute myeloid leukemia.

As DNA, the CDR3 is TGCGCCAGCAGCCCGTACAGGAGGGCTGAAGCTTTCTTT. This gives the protein CASSPYRRAEAFF. The V and J genes are TRBV4-1 and TRBJ1-1; tentative D call: TRBD1 (5 bases). The CDR3 runs to 13 residues. Germline V CDR1 and CDR2: MGHRA, YSYEKL. V shed 4 bases and J shed 6 bases, with 12 bases lying between them.

The chain links TRBV12-3 or TRBV12-4 to TRBJ2-1, with 14 bases identical to TRBD2. With V trimmed by 6 bases and J by 8 bases, 6 bases remained unmatched. The CDR3 extends over 15 amino acids. CDR3 sequence: CASSLTSGRAHEQFF. CDR3 nucleotide sequence: TGTGCCAGCAGCCTGACTAGCGGGAGGGCCCATGAGCAGTTCTTC.

In its sample, this clonotype was seen many times. J is TRBJ2-7 and V is TRBV7-6, with 9 nucleotides matching TRBD2. CDR3 length equals 14 residues. The germline V gene has CDR1 SGHVS and CDR2 FNYEAQ. V gave up 2 bases and J gave up 4 bases; unmatched junction bases: 3. CDR3 DNA: TGTGCCAGCAGCTTATTTAGCGGGAGTTACGAGCAGTACTTC. Translating it yields CASSLFSGSYEQYF.

The CDR3 DNA sequence: TGTGCCAGCACCATCTCCGGGGGCACTGAAGCTTTCTTT. Its protein is CASTISGGTEAFF. V gene TRBV6-1 combines with J gene TRBJ1-1, with D possibly matching TRBD1 (5 bases). Germline V gives CDR1 MNHNS, CDR2 SASEGT. The CDR3 sequence is 13 residues long. The V end lost 7 bases, the J end lost 4 bases, and 13 bases lay between the germline ends.

The V and J genes are TRBV4-2 and TRBJ2-7; D tentatively reads TRBD1 or TRBD2 (5 bases each). The germline CDR1 and CDR2 sequences are LGHNA and YNFKEQ. CDR3 size: 16 residues. V was pared by 1 base and J by 3 bases, with 16 bases between. The CDR3 DNA sequence: TGTGCCAGCAGCCAAGGCCCCACGGGACCAAGCTACGAGCAGTACTTC. This encodes CASSQGPTGPSYEQYF.

The rearrangement links TRBV5-1 to TRBJ2-3; tentatively, D is TRBD2 (6 bases). Germline CDR1 and CDR2: SGHRS and YFSETQ. V was shortened by 0 bases and J by 1 base, with 21 bases between the two germline ends. The CDR3 is made up of 19 amino acids. In DNA form, the CDR3 reads TGCGCCAGCAGCTTGGGATCAGTCGAGCGGACTAAGCGCACAGATACGCAGTATTTT. It is translated as CASSLGSVERTKRTDTQYF.

This clonotype was found many times. The chain uses TRBV20-1 and TRBJ2-1; maybe TRBD1 (6 bases). Trimming took 4 bases from V and 9 from J, leaving 13 bases between them. Germline CDR1 and CDR2: DFQATT and SNEGSKA (reference sequence). This CDR3 is 12 amino acids long. The CDR3 nucleotides are TGCAGTGCTAAAGACAGGCCGATTGAGCAGTTCTTC. As protein: CSAKDRPIEQFF.

This clonotype was seen repeatedly, ten times or more. The V and J genes are TRBV20-1 and TRBJ2-1; 12 nucleotides match TRBD2. V shed 1 base, J shed 3 bases, and the junction held 10 bases outside the gene matches. CDR1 DFQATT and CDR2 SNEGSKA come from the germline V gene (reference sequence). CDR3 length: 18 residues. CDR3 nucleotide sequence: TGCAGTGCTAGAGGCCCCTATAGGACTAGCGGGATCTACAATGAGCAGTTCTTC. The encoded protein is CSARGPYRTSGIYNEQFF.

This clonotype has only one observation. The V call is TRBV7-3, the J call TRBJ2-2, with TRBD2 matching 9 bases. With 5 bases clipped from V and 4 bases from J, the junction kept 8 bases outside the gene matches. This CDR3 contains 16 residues. Looked up from germline, CDR1 is SGHTA and CDR2 is FQGTGA. CDR3 amino acids: CASSPIAGVATGELFF. The CDR3 DNA follows: TGTGCCAGCAGCCCCATAGCGGGAGTAGCCACCGGGGAGCTGTTTTTT. Using reference TRBV7-3 and TRBJ2-2 for the parts outside the CDR3, the full variable domain is GAGVSQTPSNKVTEKGKYVELRCDPISGHTALYWYRQSLGQGPEFLIYFQGTGAADDSGLPNDRFFAVRPEGSVSTLKIQRTERGDSAVYLCASSPIAGVATGELFFGEGSRLTVL.

This clonotype was found a few times. The chain combines TRBV24-1 with TRBJ2-1, with 9 bases fitting TRBD1. CDR1 and CDR2 (germline): KGHDR, SFDVKD. Unmatched junction bases numbered 6, after V lost 4 bases and J lost 3 bases. This CDR3 has 16 residues. The CDR3 here is CATSDPTGGLYNEQFF. The CDR3 coding sequence is TGTGCCACCAGTGACCCCACAGGGGGCCTCTACAATGAGCAGTTCTTC.

This clonotype was seen repeatedly, ten times or more. The chain links TRBV6-5 to TRBJ1-1, with TRBD1 matching 7 bases. CDR3 length: 17 amino acids. The germline V gene encodes CDR1 MNHEY and CDR2 SVGAGI. The J segment lost 0 bases and the V segment lost 8 bases, leaving 15 bases of the junction unmatched. CDR3 loop: CASVAPPGTDMNTEAFF. As DNA, the CDR3 is TGTGCCAGCGTCGCCCCACCTGGGACAGATATGAACACTGAAGCTTTCTTT.

This clonotype has more than one count but fewer than ten. J is TRBJ2-7 and V is TRBV7-9; D is possibly TRBD2 (6 bases). CDR1 is SEHNR, CDR2 FQNEAQ, per germline (reference sequence). Trimming removed 0 bases from V and 3 bases from J, with 9 bases in between. This CDR3 has 14 residues. CDR3 nucleotides: TGTGCCAGCAGCTTAGCTTGGAGGGACTACGAGCAGTACTTC. It is translated as CASSLAWRDYEQYF.

This clonotype occurred a few times. The rearrangement links TRBV10-3 to TRBJ2-5; D is undetermined. This CDR3 has 14 residues. The V end lost 4 bases, the J end lost 5 bases, and 14 bases lay between the germline ends. CDR1 and CDR2 from the germline V gene are ENHRY and SYGVKD. The CDR3 region is CAISGGVDGETQYF. The CDR3 DNA reads as TGTGCCATCAGTGGTGGGGTTGATGGGGAGACCCAGTACTTC.

This clonotype was counted between two and nine times. The rearrangement joins TRBV10-2 to TRBJ2-1; D remains ambiguous. Germline V gene sequence: CDR1 WSHSY, CDR2 SAAADI. The V end lost 2 bases, the J end lost 1 base, and 12 bases lay between the germline ends. The CDR3 runs to 16 residues. CDR3 amino acids: CASSERVAGSYNEQFF. CDR3 bases: TGCGCCAGCAGTGAGAGGGTGGCAGGATCCTACAATGAGCAGTTCTTC.

The genes are TRBV4-1 and TRBJ2-7; D may match TRBD1 or TRBD2 (6 bases each). V dropped 0 bases and J dropped 5 bases, with 11 bases sitting between them. Germline CDR1 and CDR2: MGHRA and YSYEKL. The CDR3 covers 14 residues. CDR3 region: CASSQDLGGNEQYF. CDR3 bases: TGCGCCAGCAGCCAAGATTTGGGGGGCAACGAGCAGTACTTC.

This clonotype has more than one count but fewer than ten. This chain connects TRBV20-1 to TRBJ2-3, with 15 bases that match TRBD2. CDR1 DFQATT and CDR2 SNEGSKA come from the germline V gene (reference sequence). V lost 4 bases to trimming and J lost 1 base; unmatched junction nucleotides: 12. The CDR3 totals 19 residues. As DNA, the CDR3 is TGCAGTGCTAAAGCATTAGGACTAGCGGGAGGGGGTCGCACAGATACGCAGTATTTT. Translating gives CSAKALGLAGGGRTDTQYF.